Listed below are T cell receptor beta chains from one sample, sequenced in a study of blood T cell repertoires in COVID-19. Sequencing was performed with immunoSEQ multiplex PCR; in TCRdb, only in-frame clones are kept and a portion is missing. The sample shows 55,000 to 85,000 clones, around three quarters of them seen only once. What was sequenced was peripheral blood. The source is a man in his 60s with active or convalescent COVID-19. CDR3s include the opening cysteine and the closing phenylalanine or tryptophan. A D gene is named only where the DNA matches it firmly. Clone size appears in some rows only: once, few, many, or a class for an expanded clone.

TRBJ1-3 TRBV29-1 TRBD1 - CSVVTGWDSGNTIYF
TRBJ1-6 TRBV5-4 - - CASSLPGGDSPLHF
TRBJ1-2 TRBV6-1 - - CASSEIWEEKGYTF
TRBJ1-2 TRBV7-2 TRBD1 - CASSLDSKGHRGDYGYTF
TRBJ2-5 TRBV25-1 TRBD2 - CASSQLGTSGGETQYF
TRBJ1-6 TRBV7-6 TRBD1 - CASSTPTGKGSPLHF
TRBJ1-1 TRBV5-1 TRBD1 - CASRLGQGASEAFF
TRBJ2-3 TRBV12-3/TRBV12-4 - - CASSVGGADTQYF
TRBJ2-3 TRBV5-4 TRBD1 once CASSKEPGQGTDTQYF
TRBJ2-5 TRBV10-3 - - CAIEDSSNPETQYF
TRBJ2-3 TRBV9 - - CASSVDQSTDTQYF
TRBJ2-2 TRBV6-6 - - CASGRGDTGELFF
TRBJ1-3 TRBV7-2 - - CASSLLYSGNTIYF
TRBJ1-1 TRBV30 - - CAWTRAGGYTEAFF
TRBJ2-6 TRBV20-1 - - CSASYSSGANVLTF
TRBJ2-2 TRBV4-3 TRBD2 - CASSQDVAGGQIGELFF
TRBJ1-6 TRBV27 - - CASSPIGGRHSPLHF
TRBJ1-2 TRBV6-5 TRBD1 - CASSSLGQGIDGYTF
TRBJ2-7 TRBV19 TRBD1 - CASRRTGGYEQYF
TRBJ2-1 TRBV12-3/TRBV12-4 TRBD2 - CATGGSSYNEQFF
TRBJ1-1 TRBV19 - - CASSIARFGTEAFF
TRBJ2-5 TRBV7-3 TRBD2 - CASSPSSGEVETQYF
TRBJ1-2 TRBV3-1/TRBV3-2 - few CASSQESGGLGGYTF
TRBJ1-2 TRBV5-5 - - CASSLELYYGYTF
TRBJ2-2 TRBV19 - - CASSIRHNTGELFF
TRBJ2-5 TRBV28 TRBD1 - CASSPTGAGTGDPQGTQYF
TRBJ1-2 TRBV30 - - CAWSDPDRLYGYTF
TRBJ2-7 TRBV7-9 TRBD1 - CASSPYRQGGYEQYF
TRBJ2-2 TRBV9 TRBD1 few CASSVGGQARTGELFF
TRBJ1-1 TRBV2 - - CASSVEVNTEAFF
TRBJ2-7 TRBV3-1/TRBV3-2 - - CASSQGGGSYEQYF
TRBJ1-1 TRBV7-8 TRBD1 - CASSLQGDFGAFF
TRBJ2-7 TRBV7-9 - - CASSLEWSGNPYEQYF
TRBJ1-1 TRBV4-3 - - CASSHLSRTEAFF
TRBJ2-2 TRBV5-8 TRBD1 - CASPEDRVNTGELFF
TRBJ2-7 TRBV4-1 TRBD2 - CASSQDLASGGSYEQYF
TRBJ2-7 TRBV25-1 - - CASRGERGEQYF